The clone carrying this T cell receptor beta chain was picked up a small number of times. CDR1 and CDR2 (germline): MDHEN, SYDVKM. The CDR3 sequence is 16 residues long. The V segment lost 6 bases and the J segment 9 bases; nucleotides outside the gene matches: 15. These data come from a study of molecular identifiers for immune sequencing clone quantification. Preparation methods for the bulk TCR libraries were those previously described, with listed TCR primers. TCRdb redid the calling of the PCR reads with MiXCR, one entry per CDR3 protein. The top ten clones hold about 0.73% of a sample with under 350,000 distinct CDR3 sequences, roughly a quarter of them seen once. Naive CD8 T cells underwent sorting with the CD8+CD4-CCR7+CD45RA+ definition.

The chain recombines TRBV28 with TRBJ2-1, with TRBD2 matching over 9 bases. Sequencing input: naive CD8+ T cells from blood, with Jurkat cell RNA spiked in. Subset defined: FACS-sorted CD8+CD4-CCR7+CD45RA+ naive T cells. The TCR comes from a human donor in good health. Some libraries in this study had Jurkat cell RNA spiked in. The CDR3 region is CASRSPLGGRAVEQFF. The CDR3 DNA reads TGTGCCAGCAGGTCCCCCTTAGGCGGGAGGGCCGTTGAGCAGTTCTTC.